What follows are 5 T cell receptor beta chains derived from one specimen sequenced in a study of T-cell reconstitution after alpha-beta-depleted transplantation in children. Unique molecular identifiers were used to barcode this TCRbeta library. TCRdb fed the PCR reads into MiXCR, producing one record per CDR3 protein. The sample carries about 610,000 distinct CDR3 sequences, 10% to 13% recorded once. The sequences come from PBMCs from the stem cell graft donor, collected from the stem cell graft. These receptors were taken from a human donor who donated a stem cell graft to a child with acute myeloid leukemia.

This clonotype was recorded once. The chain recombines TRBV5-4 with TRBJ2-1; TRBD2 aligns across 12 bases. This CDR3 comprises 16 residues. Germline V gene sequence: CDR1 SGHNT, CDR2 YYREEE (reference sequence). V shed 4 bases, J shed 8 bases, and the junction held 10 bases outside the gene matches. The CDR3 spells CASSRPLAGGPHEQFF. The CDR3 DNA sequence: TGTGCCAGCAGCCGCCCCCTAGCGGGAGGGCCTCATGAGCAGTTCTTC.

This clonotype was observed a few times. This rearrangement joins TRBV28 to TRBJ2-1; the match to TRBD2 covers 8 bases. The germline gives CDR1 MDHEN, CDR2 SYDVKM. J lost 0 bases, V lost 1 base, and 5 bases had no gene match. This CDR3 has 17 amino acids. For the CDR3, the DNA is TGTGCCAGCAGTTTATCTACGGGACTAGTCTCCTACAATGAGCAGTTCTTC. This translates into CASSLSTGLVSYNEQFF.

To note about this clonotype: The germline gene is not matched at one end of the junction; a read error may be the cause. The CDR3, as DNA: TGCAGCGTTGGCAGGGAGCCCTACGAGCAGAACTTC. Its protein is CSVGREPYEQNF. J is TRBJ2-7 and V is TRBV29-1; either TRBD1 or TRBD2 may fit D (5 bases each). CDR1 is SQVTM, CDR2 ANQGSEA, per germline. The CDR3 runs to 12 residues.

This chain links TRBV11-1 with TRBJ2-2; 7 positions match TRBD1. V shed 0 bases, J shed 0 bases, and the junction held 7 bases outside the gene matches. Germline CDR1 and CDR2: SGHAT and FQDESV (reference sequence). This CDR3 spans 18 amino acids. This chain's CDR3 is CASSLARTGWANTGELFF. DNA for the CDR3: TGTGCCAGCAGCTTAGCCCGGACAGGCTGGGCGAACACCGGGGAGCTGTTTTTT.

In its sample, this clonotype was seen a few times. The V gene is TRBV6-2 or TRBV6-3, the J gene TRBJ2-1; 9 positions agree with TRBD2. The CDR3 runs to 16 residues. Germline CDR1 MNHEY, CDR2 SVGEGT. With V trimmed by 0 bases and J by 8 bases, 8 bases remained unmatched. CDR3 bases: TGTGCCAGCAGTTACTCTTTGGCGGGAGGGATCGATGAGCAGTTCTTC. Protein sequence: CASSYSLAGGIDEQFF.